The table lists the clone carrying this TCR beta chain with a few counts. The record originates from a study of blood T cells in healthy people across ages. Primers used in a second PCR of about 7 to 12 cycles were a sample-barcoded 5' primer and a J-beta primer mix. TCRdb re-analysed the 5' RACE reads in MiXCR, keeping a single row per CDR3 protein. This table has more than 700,000 distinct CDR3 sequences, 46% appearing once. V was pared by 1 base and J by 2 bases, with 8 bases of the junction left unmatched. CDR3 length equals 15 residues. Germline CDR1 and CDR2: DFQATT and SNEGSKA (reference sequence).

The clonotype originates from an elderly man in good health. The chain has TRBV20-1 and TRBJ2-7; 7 nucleotides agree with TRBD2. Sequenced material: blood. In nucleotides, the CDR3 is TGCAGTGCTAGAGTAGTGGTGGGACTAACCTACGAGCAGTACTTC. This codes for CSARVVVGLTYEQYF.